This T cell receptor beta chain comes out of a study of blood T cell repertoires in COVID-19 (TCRdb year 2020). As for the study more broadly: Collaborator samples came from the United States, Italy and Spain and covered acute and convalescent phases of COVID-19. Nearly every sample came with metadata listing a de-identified subject ID, COVID-19 status, age in years and sex. Subjects who had been exposed to COVID-19, were actively infected with it, or had recovered from it provided the deeply sampled blood TCRbeta repertoires that made up the dataset. Where HLA class I and class II types were available, the types were taken from metadata supplied by the sample provider, not from assay-based typing. The repertoires were made available in a free public database intended to serve as a resource for research on the immune response to SARS-CoV-2. The prospective study material was composed of cDNA or gDNA derived from T cells, B-cell-depleted T cells, or PBMCs. The samples were drawn from two sources: the first 160 participants of the ongoing ImmuneRACE study, and 1,000 to 1,500 subjects contributed by 6 global collaborators.

Whole blood was collected in K2EDTA tubes by collaborating institutions according to the institutions' own protocols. For TCRbeta analysis, collaborators shipped samples in one of three forms: frozen whole blood, isolated PBMCs, or DNA extracted from either of those sample types. Paper-wide results and their limitations: Clinical and demographic metadata were provided uncurated, with the amount varying by source and participant.

About this clone itself: Its antigen target is currently unknown. No base qualities exist here, and no much larger clone lies one base off it.

TCRbeta CDR3 regions were amplified from genomic DNA using the immunoSEQ Assay, a bias-controlled multiplex PCR. In the authors' own workflow: The number of nucleated cells in each sample was estimated by amplification of reference gene primers within the assay. To quantify the absolute abundance of each unique TCRbeta CDR3 rearrangement, sequence reads were collapsed and filtered. Productive Simpson clonality was computed per sample as the square root of Simpson's diversity index over productive rearrangements. TCRdb re-hosts the immuneACCESS table, in-frame sequences only. Its copies lack some clones; in the studies checked, an unresolved V gene accounts for under half of them, and the cause for the rest is not known. D and trimming were read from the DNA, whereas the V and J calls and clone size are those reported in that table. The sample profile shows 75,000 or so clones; approximately 80% of them were found once. Approximately 6.2% of the sample rests with the top ten.

Counted from cysteine to phenylalanine, this CDR3 has 15 amino acids. Only the CDR3 DNA is retained, 45 bases long and in frame from the first base. V has 3 bases trimmed and J has 5 bases trimmed; junction bases matching no gene number 9. According to the germline V gene, CDR1 reads SGHRS and CDR2 reads YFSETQ. This TCR derives from a man aged 55-75 years with active or convalescent COVID-19. The sample consisted of peripheral blood. Recombination joined TRBV5-1 with TRBJ2-7; TRBD1 fits 9 bases in the junction. The CDR3 protein is CASSSYRGQINEQYF. The sequence in DNA is TGCGCCAGCAGCTCCTACAGGGGGCAGATCAACGAGCAGTACTTC.